This entry describes one TCR beta chain. Per the germline V gene, CDR1 is SNHLY and CDR2 is FYNNEI. Deletions cut 5 bases from V and 1 base from J, with 15 bases between. CDR3 length equals 16 residues. This sample was taken from a study of blood T cell repertoires in COVID-19. Sequenced by immunoSEQ multiplex PCR; TCRdb stores in-frame clones only, minus some. The top ten clones hold 8% to 9.5% of a sample with around 330,000 clones, around 90% of them seen once. V and J are TRBV2 and TRBJ1-3; TRBD1 is a possible D gene (6 bases). The receptor comes from a woman between 18 and 29 years old who had recovered from COVID-19. What was sequenced was PBMCs or T cells enriched from blood (not recorded which). The CDR3 DNA reads as TGTGCCAGCAGTCAGGGGCGGGTCAATTCTGGAAACACCATATATTTT. It encodes CASSQGRVNSGNTIYF.